This TCR beta chain was observed in a study of shared clonotypes between healthy human individuals. Across the whole study: Each donor contributed plates that comprised three CD4 naive, three CD4 memory, two CD8 naive and one CD8 memory.

The donors, all of them Caucasian adults, lived in Nashville, Tennessee. Study-wide results and caveats: Clonotypes which were not shared had lower generation probabilities than clonotypes that all four donors shared.

Worth noting for this clone: Its target is unknown.

The method was immunoSEQ multiplex PCR; TCRdb's version includes in-frame clones alone and lacks a portion of them. The sample lists about 1 million clones; 75% were seen once. After removal of 1 base from V and 3 bases from J, the junction contained 3 bases not matched to a gene. The CDR3 totals 17 residues. Germline loops: CDR1 MGHDK, CDR2 SYGVNS. Sequencing was done on a sample of memory CD4+ T cells sorted from blood. Subset of the sample: CD45RA-negative fraction. This clonotype was obtained from a man between 18 and 35 years old in good health. The rearrangement uses TRBV25-1 and TRBJ2-3; the match to TRBD2 covers 14 bases. The CDR3 spells CASSESTSGGATDTQYF. DNA of the CDR3: TGTGCCAGCAGTGAATCGACTAGCGGGGGGGCAACAGATACGCAGTATTTT.